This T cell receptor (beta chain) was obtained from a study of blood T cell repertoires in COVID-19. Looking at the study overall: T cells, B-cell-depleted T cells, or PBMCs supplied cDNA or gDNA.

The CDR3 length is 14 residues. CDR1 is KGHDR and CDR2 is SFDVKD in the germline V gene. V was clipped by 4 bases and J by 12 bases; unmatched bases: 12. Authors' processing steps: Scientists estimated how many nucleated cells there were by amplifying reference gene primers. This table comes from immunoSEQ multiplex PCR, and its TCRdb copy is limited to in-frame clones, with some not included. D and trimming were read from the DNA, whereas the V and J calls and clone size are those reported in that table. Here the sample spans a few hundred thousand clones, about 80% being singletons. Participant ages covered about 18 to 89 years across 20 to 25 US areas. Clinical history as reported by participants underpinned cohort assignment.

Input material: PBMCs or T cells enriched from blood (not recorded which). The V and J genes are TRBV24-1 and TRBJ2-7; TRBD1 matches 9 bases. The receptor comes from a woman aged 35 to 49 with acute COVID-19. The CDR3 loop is CATSDPDRGDLLYF. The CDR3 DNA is TGTGCCACCAGTGACCCGGACAGGGGAGATCTACTGTACTTC.